Listed here is a single TCR beta chain. Its antigen is currently unknown. The sample has other DNA sequences that encode this CDR3 too. Trimming cost V 2 bases and J 0 bases, with 1 base left between them. Germline loops: CDR1 KGHSH, CDR2 LQKENI. The CDR3 runs to 12 residues. Repertoires were generated with immunoSEQ multiplex PCR, while TCRdb's copy carries only in-frame clones and drops some. The table includes roughly 87,000 clones, roughly nine tenths detected once. This record comes from a study of OX40 agonist ivuxolimab in advanced cancers. Findings and caveats of the study: The CD4+ and CD8+ T cells in the blood had expanded clonally by week 6 at 0.1 to 3.0 mg/kg. At 0.1-3.0 mg/kg, partial responders had clonal expansion among the lowest observed.

The chain carries TRBV18 and TRBJ2-5; D call uncertain. The sample consisted of CD4+ or CD8+ T cells sorted from blood, taken in a trial of the OX40 agonist ivuxolimab. This receptor was identified in an adult with an advanced solid tumor such as melanoma, head and neck, liver or kidney cancer. CDR3 amino acids: CASSPNQETQYF. The CDR3 DNA reads as TGTGCCAGCTCACCAAACCAAGAGACCCAGTACTTC.